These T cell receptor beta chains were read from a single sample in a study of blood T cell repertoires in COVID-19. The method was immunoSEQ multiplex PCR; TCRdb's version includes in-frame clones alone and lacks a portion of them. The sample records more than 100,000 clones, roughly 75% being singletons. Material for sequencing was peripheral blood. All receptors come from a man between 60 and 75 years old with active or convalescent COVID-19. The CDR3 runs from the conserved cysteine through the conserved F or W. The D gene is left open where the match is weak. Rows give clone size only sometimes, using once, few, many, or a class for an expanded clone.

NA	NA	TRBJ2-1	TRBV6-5	CASSSPAERNEQFF	TGTGCCAGCAGTTCGCCAGCGGAGAGGAATGAGCAGTTCTTC
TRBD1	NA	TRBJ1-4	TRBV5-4	CASSPRQGDGEKLFF	TGTGCCAGCAGCCCCCGACAGGGGGACGGTGAAAAACTGTTTTTT
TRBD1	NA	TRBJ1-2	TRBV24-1	CATSDSPDRGLNYGYTF	TGTGCCACCAGTGATTCTCCCGACAGGGGGCTTAACTATGGCTACACCTTC
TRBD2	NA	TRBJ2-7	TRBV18	CASSPRTSGSYEQYF	TGTGCCAGCTCACCCCGGACTAGCGGCTCCTACGAGCAGTACTTC
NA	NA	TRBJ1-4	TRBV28	CASRRTGTVGNEKLFF	TGTGCCAGCAGAAGAACAGGGACGGTGGGTAATGAAAAACTGTTTTTT
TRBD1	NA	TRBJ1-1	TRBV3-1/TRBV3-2	CASSQAGGYTEAFF	TGTGCCAGCAGCCAAGCAGGGGGGTACACTGAAGCTTTCTTT
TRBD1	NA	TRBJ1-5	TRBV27	CASSWDRGGQPQHF	TGTGCCAGCAGTTGGGACAGGGGTGGCCAGCCCCAGCATTTT
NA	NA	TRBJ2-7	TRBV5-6	CASSLAAVEQYF	TGTGCCAGCAGCTTGGCTGCGGTTGAGCAGTACTTC
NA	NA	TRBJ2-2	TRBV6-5	CASTSRTFTGELFF	TGTGCCAGCACGTCCCGTACATTTACCGGGGAGCTGTTTTTT
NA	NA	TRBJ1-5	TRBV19	CASSIEGLSNQPQHF	TGTGCCAGTAGTATAGAGGGACTTAGCAATCAGCCCCAGCATTTT
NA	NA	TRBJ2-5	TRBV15	CATSRPFGGSGETQYF	TGTGCCACCAGCAGACCCTTTGGTGGGAGCGGCGAGACCCAGTACTTC
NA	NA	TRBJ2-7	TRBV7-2	CASSPGGTSTYEQYF	TGTGCCAGCAGCCCAGGGGGGACTTCGACCTACGAGCAGTACTTC
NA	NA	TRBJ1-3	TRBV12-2	CASRPHPPGQGSSGNTIYF	TGTGCAAGTCGCCCTCACCCCCCGGGACAGGGTTCCTCTGGAAACACCATATATTTT
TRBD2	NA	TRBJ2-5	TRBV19	CASSRWISGHQETQYF	TGTGCCAGTAGTCGTTGGATTAGCGGGCACCAAGAGACCCAGTACTTC
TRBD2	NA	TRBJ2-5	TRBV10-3	CAVGPSRGSGFQETQYF	TGTGCCGTCGGACCGTCGCGGGGGAGTGGCTTCCAAGAGACCCAGTACTTC
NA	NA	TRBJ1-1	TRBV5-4	CASSLAGNTEAFF	TGTGCCAGCAGCTTGGCAGGGAACACTGAAGCTTTCTTT
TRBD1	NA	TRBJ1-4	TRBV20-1	CSASPGTGENEKLFF	TGCAGTGCTAGTCCCGGGACAGGGGAGAATGAAAAACTGTTTTTT
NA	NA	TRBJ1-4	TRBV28	CASSPLEFRGEKLFF	TGTGCCAGCAGCCCCCTCGAGTTCCGGGGTGAAAAACTGTTTTTT
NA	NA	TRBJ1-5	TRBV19	CASSTRQAEGQPQHF	TGTGCCAGTAGCACCCGACAGGCCGAGGGACAGCCCCAGCATTTT
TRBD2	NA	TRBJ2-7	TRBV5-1	CASSSTGTSGYEQYF	TGCGCCAGCAGCTCAACCGGGACTAGCGGCTACGAGCAGTACTTC
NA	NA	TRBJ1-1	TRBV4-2	CASSQQGPTTEAFF	TGTGCCAGCAGCCAACAGGGGCCGACCACTGAAGCTTTCTTT
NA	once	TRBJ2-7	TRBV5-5	CASSLALTNSYEQYF	TGTGCCAGCAGCTTGGCCCTGACAAACTCCTACGAGCAGTACTTC
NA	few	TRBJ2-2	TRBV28	CASSLGLFNTGELFF	TGTGCCAGCAGTTTAGGGCTATTCAACACCGGGGAGCTGTTTTTT
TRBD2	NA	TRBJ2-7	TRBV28	CASSLSRLAGVSGEQYF	TGTGCCAGCAGTTTATCGAGACTAGCGGGAGTCAGTGGGGAGCAGTACTTC
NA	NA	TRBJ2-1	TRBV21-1	CASSRRERESHNEQFF	TGTGCCAGCAGTAGAAGGGAGCGGGAGTCACACAATGAGCAGTTCTTC
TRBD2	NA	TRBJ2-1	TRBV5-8	CASRTGLAGGPDEQFF	TGTGCCAGCAGAACGGGACTAGCGGGAGGGCCAGATGAGCAGTTCTTC
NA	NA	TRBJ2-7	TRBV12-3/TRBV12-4	CASSTSYEQYF	TGTGCCAGCAGTACTTCCTACGAGCAGTACTTC
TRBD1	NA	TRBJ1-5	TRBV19	CASSQGGQAAYSNQPQHF	TGTGCCAGTAGCCAGGGGGGACAGGCGGCTTATAGCAATCAGCCCCAGCATTTT
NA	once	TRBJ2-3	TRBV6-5	CASSPLAGVDTQYF	TGTGCCAGCAGTCCCCTCGCAGGTGTAGATACGCAGTATTTT
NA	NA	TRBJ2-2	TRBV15	CATSRRGNQGGNTGELFF	TGTGCCACCAGCAGAAGAGGGAACCAGGGGGGGAACACCGGGGAGCTGTTTTTT
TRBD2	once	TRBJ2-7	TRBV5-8	CASSLSWTSGRTRRPYEQYF	TGTGCCAGCAGCTTGTCTTGGACTAGCGGGAGGACCCGCCGACCCTACGAGCAGTACTTC
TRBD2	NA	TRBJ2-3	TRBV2	CASTWTSGRGDTQYF	TGTGCCAGCACCTGGACTAGCGGGAGGGGAGATACGCAGTATTTT
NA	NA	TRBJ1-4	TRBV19	CASSPDTLNEKLFF	TGTGCCAGTAGTCCGGACACTTTAAATGAAAAACTGTTTTTT
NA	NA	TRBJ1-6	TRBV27	CASSRYNSPLHF	TGTGCCAGCAGTCGCTATAATTCACCCCTCCACTTT
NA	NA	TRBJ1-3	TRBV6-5	CASSWGTSGNTIYF	TGTGCCAGCAGCTGGGGCACCTCTGGAAACACCATATATTTT
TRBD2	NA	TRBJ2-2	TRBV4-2	CASSRYSGSDYDGELFF	TGTGCCAGCAGCCGGTATAGCGGGAGCGATTATGACGGGGAGCTGTTTTTT
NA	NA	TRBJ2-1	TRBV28	CASSASDMSEQFF	TGTGCCAGCAGTGCCTCCGATATGAGTGAGCAGTTCTTC
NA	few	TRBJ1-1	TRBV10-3	CAIRGTGQAEAFF	TGTGCCATCAGGGGTACAGGGCAGGCTGAAGCTTTCTTT
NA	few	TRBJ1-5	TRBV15	CATSQRTSQPQHF	TGTGCCACCAGCCAAAGGACAAGCCAGCCCCAGCATTTT
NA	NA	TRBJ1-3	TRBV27	CASSLGRGGNTIYF	TGTGCCAGCAGCTTGGGCAGGGGTGGAAACACCATATATTTT
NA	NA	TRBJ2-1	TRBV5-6	CASSEYGEQFF	TGTGCCAGCAGCGAGTACGGTGAGCAGTTCTTC
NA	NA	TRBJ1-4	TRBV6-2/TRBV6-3	CASSYGRVDEKLFF	TGTGCCAGCAGTTATGGCAGGGTGGATGAAAAACTGTTTTTT
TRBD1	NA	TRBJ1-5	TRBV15	CATSPTGGIYSNQPQHF	TGTGCCACCAGCCCGACAGGGGGCATTTATAGCAATCAGCCCCAGCATTTT
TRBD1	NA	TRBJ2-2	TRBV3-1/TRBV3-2	CASSPGTGGLTGELFF	TGTGCCAGCAGCCCTGGGACAGGGGGACTCACCGGGGAGCTGTTTTTT
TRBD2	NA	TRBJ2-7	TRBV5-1	CASSLISGGPYEQYF	TGCGCCAGCAGCTTGATTAGCGGGGGTCCCTACGAGCAGTACTTC
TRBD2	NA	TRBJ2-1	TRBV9	CASTGGSSYNEQFF	TGTGCCAGCACCGGCGGGAGCTCCTACAATGAGCAGTTCTTC
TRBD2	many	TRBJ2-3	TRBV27	CASSLSGTSVIPQYF	TGTGCCAGCAGTTTATCGGGGACTAGCGTCATTCCGCAGTATTTT
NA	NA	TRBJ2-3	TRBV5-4	CASKSWAGADTQYF	TGTGCCAGCAAGTCGTGGGCCGGTGCAGATACGCAGTATTTT
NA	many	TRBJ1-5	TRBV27	CASSYTGHQPQHF	TGTGCCAGCAGTTATACAGGTCATCAGCCCCAGCATTTT
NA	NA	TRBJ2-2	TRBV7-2	CASSVGQARTGELFF	TGTGCCAGCAGCGTGGGGCAGGCGAGGACCGGGGAGCTGTTTTTT
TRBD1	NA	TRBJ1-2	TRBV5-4	CASSLKTAGGSYGYTF	TGTGCCAGCAGCTTGAAAACGGCAGGGGGATCGTATGGCTACACCTTC
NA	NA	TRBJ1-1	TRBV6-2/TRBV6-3	CASSPPGTTLNTEAFF	TGTGCCAGCAGCCCACCCGGGACTACTCTGAACACTGAAGCTTTCTTT
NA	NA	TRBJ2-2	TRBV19	CASRRLPGTGELFF	TGTGCCAGTAGGCGACTACCGGGCACCGGGGAGCTGTTTTTT
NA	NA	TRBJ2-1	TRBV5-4	CASSLRTKIGEQFF	TGTGCCAGCAGCTTAAGGACAAAGATAGGTGAGCAGTTCTTC
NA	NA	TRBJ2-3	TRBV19	CASSVNTDTQYF	TGTGCCAGTAGTGTTAATACAGATACGCAGTATTTT
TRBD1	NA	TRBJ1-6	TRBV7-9	CASSVRDRNSPLHF	TGTGCCAGCAGCGTCCGGGACAGAAATTCACCCCTCCACTTT
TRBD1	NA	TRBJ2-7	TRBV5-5	CASSPPGQTLLYF	TGTGCCAGCAGCCCTCCGGGACAGACCCTTTTGTACTTC
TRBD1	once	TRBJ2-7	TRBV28	CASSGDRAEYF	TGTGCCAGCAGTGGAGACAGGGCTGAGTACTTC